The 23 T cell receptor beta chains in this list originate from one sample, sequenced in a study of T-cell memory formation after mild COVID-19. Each CDR3 protein is one row after TCRdb ran MiXCR on the 5' RACE reads. The table shows around 390,000 distinct CDR3 sequences, with about 15% occurring only once. The sequencing sample was made of PBMCs or a T cell subset sorted from them (not recorded which). All receptors derive from a man aged 18 to 30 who had mild COVID-19 (a few samples of this study predate the infection). Cell type and time point are not known.

This clonotype has more than one count but fewer than ten. The chain carries TRBV5-1 and TRBJ2-7; the D gene is possibly TRBD1 (6 bases). Trimming cost V 4 bases and J 5 bases, with 19 bases left between them. This CDR3 is built from 15 residues. Germline V gene sequence: CDR1 SGHRS, CDR2 YFSETQ. CDR3 loop: CASSPGTNRADEQYF. CDR3 coding DNA: TGCGCCAGCAGCCCGGGAACGAACAGGGCCGACGAGCAGTACTTC.

This clonotype has only a few counts. J is TRBJ1-2 and V is TRBV5-1, with 7 bases aligning to TRBD1. V lost 2 bases to trimming and J lost 8 bases; unmatched junction nucleotides: 6. This CDR3 has 13 residues. Germline values: CDR1 SGHRS, CDR2 YFSETQ. CDR3 coding DNA: TGCGCCAGCAGCTTTACCCAGGGGGAAGGCTACACCTTC. This gives the protein CASSFTQGEGYTF.

CDR3 nucleotides: TGCAGCGTTTCAGGGTTCACTGAAGCTTTCTTT. Protein product: CSVSGFTEAFF. The chain links TRBV29-1 to TRBJ1-1; weak D call: TRBD1 (5 bases). Deletions cut 5 bases from V and 4 bases from J, with 8 bases between. The length of the CDR3 is 11 residues. CDR1 is SQVTM, CDR2 ANQGSEA, per germline.

The J gene is TRBJ2-7, the V gene TRBV18, with D unresolved. CDR3 size: 12 residues. The V and J ends lost 3 bases and 5 bases respectively, with 8 bases between them. Germline V lookup: CDR1 KGHSH, CDR2 LQKENI. CDR3 DNA: TGTGCCAGCTCACCGGGGAAGAACGAGCAGTACGTC. As protein: CASSPGKNEQYV.

This clonotype was counted ten times or more. The V gene is TRBV7-9, the J gene TRBJ1-1; D is unresolved. CDR3 size: 13 residues. Deletions cut 3 bases from V and 0 bases from J, with 5 bases between. The germline V gene encodes CDR1 SEHNR and CDR2 FQNEAQ (reference sequence). The CDR3 nucleotides are TGTGCCAGCAGCTTCGATATGAACACTGAAGCTTTCTTT. The encoded protein is CASSFDMNTEAFF.

The rearrangement links TRBV5-1 to TRBJ2-5, with TRBD1 matching 8 bases. Germline V gene data show CDR1 as SGHRS and CDR2 as YFSETQ. The CDR3 loop spans 17 amino acids. V dropped 5 bases and J dropped 2; count of bases not matched to a gene: 14. CDR3 amino acids: CASSGGEAGGPQETQYF. In DNA form, the CDR3 reads TGCGCCAGCAGTGGAGGCGAGGCAGGGGGCCCTCAAGAGACCCAGTACTTC.

This clonotype has more than one count but fewer than ten. The rearrangement links TRBV7-2 to TRBJ1-2, with a possible D match to TRBD1 (6 bases). Trimming took off 5 bases at V and 6 bases at J, with 25 bases between the two ends. CDR1 and CDR2 from the germline V gene are SGHTA and FQGNSA. The CDR3 has 17 amino acids. CDR3 nucleotide sequence: TGTGCCAGCAGCCCCCGGGGACAAGGGGGGTGGCCCAATGGCTACACCTTC. Protein product: CASSPRGQGGWPNGYTF.

This clonotype was seen more than once but under ten times. The chain employs TRBV28 and TRBJ2-6, with 8 bases matching TRBD1. The CDR3 extends over 18 amino acids. Unmatched junction bases numbered 6, after V lost 2 bases and J lost 0 bases. Germline CDR1 MDHEN, CDR2 SYDVKM. CDR3 in amino acids: CASSLRTGKVSGANVLTF. As DNA, the CDR3 is TGTGCCAGCAGTTTAAGGACAGGGAAGGTCTCTGGGGCCAACGTCCTGACTTTC. The entire variable domain, with the rest obtained from reference TRBV28 and TRBJ2-6, is as follows: DVKVTQSSRYLVKRTGEKVFLECVQDMDHENMFWYRQDPGLGLRLIYFSYDVKMKEKGDIPEGYSVSREKKERFSLILESASTNQTSMYLCASSLRTGKVSGANVLTFGAGSRLTVL.

The chain combines TRBV3-1 with TRBJ2-5; D is unresolved. Per the germline V gene, CDR1 is LGHDT and CDR2 is YNNKEL (reference sequence). V was clipped by 1 base and J by 1 base, with 10 bases between them. This CDR3 is 15 amino acids long. CDR3 sequence: CASSQGEAIQETQYF. CDR3 DNA sequence: TGTGCCAGCAGCCAAGGGGAAGCCATCCAAGAGACCCAGTACTTC.

The sample holds a few counts of this clonotype. The CDR3 region is CSTKVDGSQHF. In DNA form, the CDR3 reads TGCAGCACAAAAGTCGACGGCTCTCAGCATTTT. This chain links TRBV29-1 with TRBJ1-5; the D is unclear. CDR1 and CDR2 (germline): SQVTM, ANQGSEA. Trimming stripped 8 bases from V and 13 bases from J, with 18 bases between. There are 11 residues in the CDR3.

This clonotype turned up a few times. The chain links TRBV12-3 or TRBV12-4 to TRBJ1-5; no clear D. The V and J ends lost 1 base and 5 bases respectively, with 6 bases between them. This CDR3 is 13 amino acids long. The CDR3 spells CASSLVKHQPQHF. The CDR3 region has the DNA TGTGCCAGCAGTTTAGTAAAACATCAGCCCCAGCATTTT.

CDR3 residues: CASSLTSDGYTQYF. The CDR3 DNA reads TGCGCCAGCAGCTTGACTAGCGACGGATATACGCAGTATTTT. The V gene is TRBV5-1, the J gene TRBJ2-3, with 7 bases lining up with TRBD2. CDR3 size: 14 residues. Germline CDR1 and CDR2: SGHRS and YFSETQ. V lost 1 base and J lost 7; bases outside the gene matches: 6.

This clonotype has only a few counts. J is TRBJ2-5 and V is TRBV7-6, with TRBD2 matching 10 bases. Germline-derived CDR1 and CDR2 are SGHVS and FNYEAQ. Trimming cost V 6 bases and J 4 bases; bases outside gene matches: 8. The CDR3 runs to 15 residues. The CDR3 sequence is CASRTTSGWGETQYF. In DNA form, the CDR3 reads TGTGCCAGCAGGACGACTAGCGGGTGGGGAGAGACCCAGTACTTC.

This clonotype was recorded many times. The chain carries TRBV5-1 and TRBJ1-1; 7 nucleotides align to TRBD1. V trimming: 2 bases; J trimming: 5 bases; junction bases outside the gene matches: 6. Germline V gene sequence: CDR1 SGHRS, CDR2 YFSETQ. The CDR3 is 14 residues long. The chain's CDR3 is CASSLRTGGTEAFF. DNA of the CDR3: TGCGCCAGCAGCTTAAGGACAGGCGGAACTGAAGCTTTCTTT.

The DNA for the CDR3 is TGCAGTGCTGGACCTCCGGCTGGAAGTCAGCCCCAGCATTTT. It encodes CSAGPPAGSQPQHF. This chain joins TRBV20-1 and TRBJ1-5; D gene unclear. With 5 bases removed from V and 6 bases from J, the gap between germline ends came to 17 bases. CDR3 length: 14 amino acids. Per the germline V gene, CDR1 is DFQATT and CDR2 is SNEGSKA (reference sequence).

The gene calls are TRBV5-6 and TRBJ1-2, with D perhaps TRBD1 (6 bases). V was pared by 4 bases and J by 4 bases, with 20 bases between. Germline V CDR1 and CDR2: SGHDT, YYEEEE. The CDR3 consists of 16 residues. The CDR3 coding sequence is TGTGCCAGCAGCGCAACCTTACAGGGTTTCCTCTATGGCTACACCTTC. The encoded protein is CASSATLQGFLYGYTF.

This clonotype was seen a few times. The rearrangement joins TRBV9 to TRBJ2-2; D tentatively reads TRBD1 or TRBD2 (5 bases each). Trimming took 5 bases from V and 3 from J, leaving 14 bases between them. The CDR3 loop spans 15 amino acids. Germline lookup yields CDR1 SGDLS and CDR2 YYNGEE. The CDR3 DNA reads as TGTGCCAGCAGTATTTCGGGGACGGACACCGGGGAGCTGTTTTTT. This sequence encodes CASSISGTDTGELFF.

The chain links TRBV28 to TRBJ2-2, with D possibly matching TRBD1 (6 bases). V shed 5 bases and J shed 0 bases, with 13 bases lying between them. Germline V lookup: CDR1 MDHEN, CDR2 SYDVKM. This CDR3 has 16 amino acids. The CDR3 coding sequence is TGTGCCAGCAGTCCTCAGGACAGTACGAACACCGGGGAGCTGTTTTTT. Amino acid sequence: CASSPQDSTNTGELFF.

This clonotype was recorded at least ten times. At one end, the junction sequence differs from germline, possibly due to a read error. J is TRBJ1-5 and V is TRBV5-1, with no clear D. The germline V gene has CDR1 SGHRS and CDR2 YFSETQ. The CDR3 consists of 14 residues. The CDR3 here is CASSLSGGNQPQHF. Written as DNA, the CDR3 is TGTGCCAGCAGCTTATCTGGGGGCAATCAGCCCCAGCATTTT.

The chain combines TRBV5-1 with TRBJ2-1; D is uncertain. Per the germline V gene, CDR1 is SGHRS and CDR2 is YFSETQ. V was cut by 3 bases and J by 7 bases, with 5 bases left in between. The CDR3 runs to 11 residues. CDR3 in amino acids: CASSWANEQFF. The CDR3 nucleotides read TGCGCCAGCAGCTGGGCTAATGAGCAGTTCTTC.

In this sample, this clonotype turned up a few times. V is TRBV28 and J is TRBJ2-2; D possibly corresponds to TRBD1 (5 bases). This CDR3 spans 14 amino acids. Germline values: CDR1 MDHEN, CDR2 SYDVKM. The ends were cut back, 4 bases at V and 7 bases at J, with 13 bases in the middle. As DNA, the CDR3 is TGTGCCAGCAGTTCGTCAGGGTGGGGCGGGGAGCTGTTTTTT. Amino acids: CASSSSGWGGELFF.

This clonotype was detected only a few times. This sequence joins TRBV7-2 and TRBJ1-5, with D uncertain. The CDR3 contains 14 residues. V lost 5 bases and J lost 7, with 15 bases in between. Germline loops: CDR1 SGHTA, CDR2 FQGNSA. The DNA of the CDR3 is TGTGCCAGCAGCCCGAGTGGGCCGGGGCAGCCCCAGCATTTT. Its translation is CASSPSGPGQPQHF.

At least ten counts were recorded for this clonotype. The chain joins TRBV7-8 to TRBJ2-7; 7 nucleotides line up with TRBD2. There are 16 residues in the CDR3. Germline V gene data show CDR1 as SGHVS and CDR2 as FQNEAQ. V shed 3 bases and J 3 bases; nucleotides not matched to a gene: 11. The CDR3 reads CASSLFGGDRSYEQYV. Written as DNA, the CDR3 is TGTGCCAGCAGCTTGTTTGGGGGGGATCGGAGCTACGAGCAGTACGTC.